This paragraph covers one T cell receptor beta chain sequence. This record belongs to a study of blood T cell repertoires in COVID-19. The overall study: Both acute and convalescent COVID-19 samples were obtained from the United States, Italy and Spain. Sources were T cells, B-cell-depleted T cells, or PBMCs; the material itself was cDNA or gDNA.

Original methodology: How many nucleated cells were present was estimated from reference gene primer amplification. Assay used: immunoSEQ multiplex PCR; TCRdb lists only in-frame clones, some missing. The V and J calls and clone size come from that table; D and trimming were worked out from the DNA. The data contain around 200,000 clones, roughly four fifths of them singletons. Trimming removed 5 bases from V and 0 bases from J; junction bases left unmatched: 6. The CDR3 runs to 15 residues. Germline-derived CDR1 and CDR2 are MNHEY and SVGAGI. This TCR derives from a human donor with acute or convalescent COVID-19. The donor label of this sample is uncertain. The sequencing input was peripheral blood. The chain has TRBV6-5 and TRBJ1-2; the match to TRBD1 covers 7 bases. The chain's CDR3 is CASSRGQDSNYGYTF. The CDR3 region has the DNA TGTGCCAGCAGTCGTGGACAGGACTCTAACTATGGCTACACCTTC.